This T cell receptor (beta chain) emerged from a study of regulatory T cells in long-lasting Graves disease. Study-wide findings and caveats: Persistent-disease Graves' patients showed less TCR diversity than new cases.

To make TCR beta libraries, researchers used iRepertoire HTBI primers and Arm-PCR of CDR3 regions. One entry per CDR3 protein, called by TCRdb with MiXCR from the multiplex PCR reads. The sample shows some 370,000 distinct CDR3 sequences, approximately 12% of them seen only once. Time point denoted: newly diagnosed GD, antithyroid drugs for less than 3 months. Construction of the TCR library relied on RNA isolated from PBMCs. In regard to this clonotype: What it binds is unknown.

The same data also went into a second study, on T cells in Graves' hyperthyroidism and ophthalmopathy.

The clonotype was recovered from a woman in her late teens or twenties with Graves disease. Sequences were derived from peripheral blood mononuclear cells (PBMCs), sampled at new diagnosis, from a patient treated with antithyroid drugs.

The CDR3 reads CASSHTRRSLSSPLHF. The CDR3 nucleotides read TGCGCCAGCAGCCATACTCGCAGGAGCCTTAGTTCACCCCTCCACTTT. V and J are TRBV4-1 and TRBJ1-6; D call uncertain. V was clipped by 3 bases and J by 9 bases, with 18 bases between them. CDR1 MGHRA and CDR2 YSYEKL come from the germline V gene. The CDR3 covers 16 residues.